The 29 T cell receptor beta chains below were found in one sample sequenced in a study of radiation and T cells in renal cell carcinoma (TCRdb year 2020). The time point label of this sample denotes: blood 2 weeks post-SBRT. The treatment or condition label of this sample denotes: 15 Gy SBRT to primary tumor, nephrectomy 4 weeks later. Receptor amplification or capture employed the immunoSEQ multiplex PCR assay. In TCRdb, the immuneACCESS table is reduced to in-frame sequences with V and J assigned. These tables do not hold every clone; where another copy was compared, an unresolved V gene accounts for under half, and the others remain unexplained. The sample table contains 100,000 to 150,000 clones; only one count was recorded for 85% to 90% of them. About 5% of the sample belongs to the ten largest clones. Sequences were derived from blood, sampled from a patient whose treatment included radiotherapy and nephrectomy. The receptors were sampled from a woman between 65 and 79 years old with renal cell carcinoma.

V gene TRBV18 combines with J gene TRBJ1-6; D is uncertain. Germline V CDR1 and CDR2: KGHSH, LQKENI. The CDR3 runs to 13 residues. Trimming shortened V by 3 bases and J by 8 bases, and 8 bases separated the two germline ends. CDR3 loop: CASSPQVDSPLHF. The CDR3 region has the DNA TGTGCCAGCTCACCTCAAGTTGATTCACCCCTCCACTTT.

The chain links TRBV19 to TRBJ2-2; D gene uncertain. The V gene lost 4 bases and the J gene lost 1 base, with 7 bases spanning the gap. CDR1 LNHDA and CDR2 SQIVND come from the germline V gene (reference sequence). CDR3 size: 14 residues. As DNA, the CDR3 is TGTGCCAGTAGTAAAAGCCTGAACACCGGGGAGCTGTTTTTT. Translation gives CASSKSLNTGELFF.

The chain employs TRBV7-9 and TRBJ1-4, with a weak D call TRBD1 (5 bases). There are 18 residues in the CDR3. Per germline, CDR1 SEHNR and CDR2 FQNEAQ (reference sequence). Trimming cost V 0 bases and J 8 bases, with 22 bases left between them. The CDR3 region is CASSLASGGAGSGEKLFF. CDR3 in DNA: TGTGCCAGCAGCTTAGCCTCCGGAGGGGCCGGGAGCGGGGAAAAACTGTTTTTT.

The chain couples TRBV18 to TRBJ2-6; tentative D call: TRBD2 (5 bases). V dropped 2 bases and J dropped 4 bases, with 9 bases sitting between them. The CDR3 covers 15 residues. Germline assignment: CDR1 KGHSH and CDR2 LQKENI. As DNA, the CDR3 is TGTGCCAGCTCACCAATGAGGGCCGGGGCCAACGTCCTGACTTTC. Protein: CASSPMRAGANVLTF.

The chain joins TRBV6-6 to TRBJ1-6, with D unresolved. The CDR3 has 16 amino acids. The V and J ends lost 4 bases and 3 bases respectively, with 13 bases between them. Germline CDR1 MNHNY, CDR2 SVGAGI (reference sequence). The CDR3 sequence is CASSFSGLVYNSPLHF. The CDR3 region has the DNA TGTGCCAGCAGTTTCTCAGGCCTCGTCTATAATTCACCCCTCCACTTT.

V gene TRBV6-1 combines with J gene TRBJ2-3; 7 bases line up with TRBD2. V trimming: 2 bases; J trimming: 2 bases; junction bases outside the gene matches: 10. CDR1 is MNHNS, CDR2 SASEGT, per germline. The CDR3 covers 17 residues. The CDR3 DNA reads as TGTGCCAGCAGTGAATCCGTCGGGGGGTCTTACACAGATACGCAGTATTTT. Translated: CASSESVGGSYTDTQYF.

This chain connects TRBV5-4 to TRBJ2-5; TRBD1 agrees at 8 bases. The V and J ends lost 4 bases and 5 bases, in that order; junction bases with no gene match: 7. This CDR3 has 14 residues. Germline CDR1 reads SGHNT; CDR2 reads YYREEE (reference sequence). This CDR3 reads CASSPGQGGETQYF. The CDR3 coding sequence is TGTGCCAGCAGCCCCGGACAGGGAGGCGAGACCCAGTACTTC.

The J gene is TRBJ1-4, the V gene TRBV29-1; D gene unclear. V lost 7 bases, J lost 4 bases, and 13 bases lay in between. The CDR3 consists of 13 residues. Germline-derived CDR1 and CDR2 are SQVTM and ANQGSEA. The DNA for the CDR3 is TGCAGCGCAGTGTCGGGAATTAATGAAAAACTGTTTTTT. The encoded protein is CSAVSGINEKLFF. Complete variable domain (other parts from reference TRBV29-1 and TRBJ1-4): SAVISQKPSRDICQRGTSLTIQCQVDSQVTMMFWYRQQPGQSLTLIATANQGSEATYESGFVIDKFPISRPNLTFSTLTVSNMSPEDSSIYLCSAVSGINEKLFFGSGTQLSVL.

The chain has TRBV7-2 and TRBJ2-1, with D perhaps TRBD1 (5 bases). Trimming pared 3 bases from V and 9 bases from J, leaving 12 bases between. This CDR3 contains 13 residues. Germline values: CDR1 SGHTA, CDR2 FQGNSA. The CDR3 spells CASSLKGFGEQFF. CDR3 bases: TGTGCCAGCAGCTTGAAGGGGTTTGGTGAGCAGTTCTTC.

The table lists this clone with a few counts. The CDR3 loop is CASSQEDGTGYSPLHF. The CDR3 DNA is TGCGCCAGCAGCCAGGAAGACGGGACAGGGTACTCACCCCTCCACTTT. This chain joins TRBV4-1 and TRBJ1-6, with TRBD1 matching over 9 bases. With V trimmed by 3 bases and J by 10 bases, 10 bases remained unmatched. Germline assignment: CDR1 MGHRA and CDR2 YSYEKL. The CDR3 runs 16 residues.

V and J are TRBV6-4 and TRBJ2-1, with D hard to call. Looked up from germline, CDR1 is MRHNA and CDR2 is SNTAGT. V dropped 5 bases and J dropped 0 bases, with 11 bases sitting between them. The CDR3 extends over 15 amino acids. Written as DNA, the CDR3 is TGTGCCAGCAGTAAAGAGGCCCGCTCCTACAATGAGCAGTTCTTC. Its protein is CASSKEARSYNEQFF.

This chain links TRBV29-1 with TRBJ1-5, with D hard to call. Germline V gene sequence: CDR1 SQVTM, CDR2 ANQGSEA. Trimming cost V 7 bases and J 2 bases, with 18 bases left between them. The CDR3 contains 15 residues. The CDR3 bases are TGCAGCGCTTCCGTCGGGTCCCGAGGCAATCAGCCCCAGCATTTT. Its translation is CSASVGSRGNQPQHF.

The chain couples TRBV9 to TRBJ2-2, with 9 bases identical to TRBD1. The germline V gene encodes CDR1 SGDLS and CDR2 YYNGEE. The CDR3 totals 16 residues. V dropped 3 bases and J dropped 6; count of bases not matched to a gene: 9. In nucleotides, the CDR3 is TGTGCCAGCAGCGCCCCCGGGACAGGGTCGTCCGGGGAGCTGTTTTTT. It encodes CASSAPGTGSSGELFF.

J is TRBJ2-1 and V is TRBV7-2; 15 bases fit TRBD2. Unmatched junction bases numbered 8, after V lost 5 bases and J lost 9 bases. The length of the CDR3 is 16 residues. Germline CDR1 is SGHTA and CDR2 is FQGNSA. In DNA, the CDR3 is TGTGCCAGCAGCCCCCGGACTAGCGGGGGGGCCGGTGAGCAGTTCTTC. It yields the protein CASSPRTSGGAGEQFF. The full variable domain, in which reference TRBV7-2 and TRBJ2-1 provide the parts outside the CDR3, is GAGVSQSPSNKVTEKGKDVELRCDPISGHTALYWYRQSLGQGLEFLIYFQGNSAPDKSGLPSDRFSAERTGGSVSTLTIQRTQQEDSAVYLCASSPRTSGGAGEQFFGPGTRLTVL.

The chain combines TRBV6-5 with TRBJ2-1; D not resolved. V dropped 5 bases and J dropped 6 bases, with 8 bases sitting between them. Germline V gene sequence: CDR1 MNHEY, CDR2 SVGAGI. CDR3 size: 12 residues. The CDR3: CASSSPFNEQFF. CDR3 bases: TGTGCCAGCAGTAGCCCCTTCAATGAGCAGTTCTTC.

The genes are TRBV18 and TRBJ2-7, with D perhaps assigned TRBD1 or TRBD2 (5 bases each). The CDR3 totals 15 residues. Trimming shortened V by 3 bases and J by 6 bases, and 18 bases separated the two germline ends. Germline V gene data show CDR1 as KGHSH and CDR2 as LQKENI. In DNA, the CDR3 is TGTGCCAGCTCACCGCCGCCGAGGGGAGACGGCGAGCAGTACTTC. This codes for CASSPPPRGDGEQYF.

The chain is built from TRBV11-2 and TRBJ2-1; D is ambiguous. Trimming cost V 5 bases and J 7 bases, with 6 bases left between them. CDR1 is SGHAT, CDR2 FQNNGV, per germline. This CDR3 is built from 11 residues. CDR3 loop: CASSQSNEQFF. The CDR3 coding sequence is TGTGCCAGCAGCCAGTCGAATGAGCAGTTCTTC.

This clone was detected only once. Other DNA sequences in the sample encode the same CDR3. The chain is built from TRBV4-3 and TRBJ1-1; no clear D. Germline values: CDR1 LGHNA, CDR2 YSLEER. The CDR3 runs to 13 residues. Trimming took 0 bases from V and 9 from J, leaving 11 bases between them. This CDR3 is CASSQDRFGQAFF. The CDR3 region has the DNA TGCGCCAGCAGCCAAGATAGATTTGGGCAAGCTTTCTTT.

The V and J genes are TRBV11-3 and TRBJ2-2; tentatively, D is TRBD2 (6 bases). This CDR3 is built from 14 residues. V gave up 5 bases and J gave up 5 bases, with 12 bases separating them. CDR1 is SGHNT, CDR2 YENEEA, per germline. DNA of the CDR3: TGTGCCAGCAGCCCCACTCGGGGGACCGGGGAGCTGTTTTTT. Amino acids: CASSPTRGTGELFF.

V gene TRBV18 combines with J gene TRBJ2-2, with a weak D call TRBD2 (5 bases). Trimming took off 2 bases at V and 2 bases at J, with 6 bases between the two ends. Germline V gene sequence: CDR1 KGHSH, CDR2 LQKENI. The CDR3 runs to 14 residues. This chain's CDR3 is CASSPGGNTGELFF. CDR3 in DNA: TGTGCCAGCTCACCAGGAGGTAACACCGGGGAGCTGTTTTTT. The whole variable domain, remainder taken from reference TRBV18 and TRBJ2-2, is NAGVMQNPRHLVRRRGQEARLRCSPMKGHSHVYWYRQLPEEGLKFMVYLQKENIIDESGMPKERFSAEFPKEGPSILRIQQVVRGDSAAYFCASSPGGNTGELFFGEGSRLTVL.

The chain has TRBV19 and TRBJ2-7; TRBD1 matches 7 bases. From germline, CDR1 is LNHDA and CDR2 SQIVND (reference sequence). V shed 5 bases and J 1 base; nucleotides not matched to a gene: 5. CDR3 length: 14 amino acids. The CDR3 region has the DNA TGTGCCAGTAGTCCCCGACAGGGTTCCTACGAGCAGTACTTC. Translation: CASSPRQGSYEQYF.

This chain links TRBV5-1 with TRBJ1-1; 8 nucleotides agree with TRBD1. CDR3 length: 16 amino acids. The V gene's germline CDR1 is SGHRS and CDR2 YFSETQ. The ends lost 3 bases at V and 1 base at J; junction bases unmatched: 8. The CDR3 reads CASSSQPGQANTEAFF. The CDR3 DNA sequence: TGCGCCAGCAGCTCCCAACCGGGACAGGCGAACACTGAAGCTTTCTTT. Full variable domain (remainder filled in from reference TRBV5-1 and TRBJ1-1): KAGVTQTPRYLIKTRGQQVTLSCSPISGHRSVSWYQQTPGQGLQFLFEYFSETQRNKGNFPGRFSGRQFSNSRSEMNVSTLELGDSALYLCASSSQPGQANTEAFFGQGTRLTVV.

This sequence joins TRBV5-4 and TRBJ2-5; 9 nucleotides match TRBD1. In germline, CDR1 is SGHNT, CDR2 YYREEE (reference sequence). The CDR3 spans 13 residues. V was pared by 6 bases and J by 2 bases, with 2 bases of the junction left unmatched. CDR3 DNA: TGTGCCAGCAACAGGGGGCCACAAGAGACCCAGTACTTC. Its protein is CASNRGPQETQYF.

CDR3 in DNA: TGTGCCAGCAGCCTGGGACTAGCGGGGGGTAGGCAGTATTTT. Translating gives CASSLGLAGGRQYF. The chain uses TRBV7-3 and TRBJ2-3; 15 bases map to TRBD2. Germline lookup yields CDR1 SGHTA and CDR2 FQGTGA. There are 14 residues in the CDR3. V shed 5 bases and J 11 bases; nucleotides not matched to a gene: 5.

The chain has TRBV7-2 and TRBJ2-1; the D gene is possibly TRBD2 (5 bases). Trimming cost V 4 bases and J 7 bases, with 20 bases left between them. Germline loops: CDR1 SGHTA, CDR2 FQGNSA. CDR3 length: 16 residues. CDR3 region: CASSSTDFPWGNEQFF. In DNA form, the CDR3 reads TGTGCCAGCAGCTCGACGGACTTCCCCTGGGGAAATGAGCAGTTCTTC.

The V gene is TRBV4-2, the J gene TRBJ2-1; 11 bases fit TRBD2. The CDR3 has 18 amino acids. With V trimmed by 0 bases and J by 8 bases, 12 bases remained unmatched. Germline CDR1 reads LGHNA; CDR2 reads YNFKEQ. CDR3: CASSQEEVASGGPHEQFF. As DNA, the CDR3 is TGTGCCAGCAGCCAAGAAGAAGTCGCTAGCGGGGGGCCACATGAGCAGTTCTTC.

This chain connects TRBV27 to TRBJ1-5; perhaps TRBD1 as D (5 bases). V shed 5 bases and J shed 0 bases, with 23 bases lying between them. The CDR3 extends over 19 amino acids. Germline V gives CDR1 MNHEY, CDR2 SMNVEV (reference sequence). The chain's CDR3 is CASSPISLYGTGSNQPQHF. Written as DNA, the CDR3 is TGTGCCAGCAGTCCCATTTCGCTCTACGGGACGGGTAGCAATCAGCCCCAGCATTTT.

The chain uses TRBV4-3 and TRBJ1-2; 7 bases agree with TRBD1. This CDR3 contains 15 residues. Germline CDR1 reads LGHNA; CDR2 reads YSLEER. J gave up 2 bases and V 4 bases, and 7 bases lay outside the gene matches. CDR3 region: CASSPQDRENYGYTF. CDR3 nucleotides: TGCGCCAGCAGCCCTCAAGACAGGGAAAACTATGGCTACACCTTC.

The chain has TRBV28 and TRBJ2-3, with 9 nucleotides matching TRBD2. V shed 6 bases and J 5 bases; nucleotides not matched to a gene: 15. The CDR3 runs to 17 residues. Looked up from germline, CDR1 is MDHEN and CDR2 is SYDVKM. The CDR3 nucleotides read TGTGCCAGCAGCTCTACGACTAGCGGAGCCCTTGGAGATACGCAGTATTTT. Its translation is CASSSTTSGALGDTQYF. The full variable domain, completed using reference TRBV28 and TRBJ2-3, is DVKVTQSSRYLVKRTGEKVFLECVQDMDHENMFWYRQDPGLGLRLIYFSYDVKMKEKGDIPEGYSVSREKKERFSLILESASTNQTSMYLCASSSTTSGALGDTQYFGPGTRLTVL.